This TCR beta chain was identified in a study of a mutant IDH1 vaccine in newly diagnosed glioma. Background on the study: Sex among treated patients split 62.5% male, roughly 38% female; mean age was approximately 40 years. Every participant had undergone radiotherapy, temozolomide, or both before, and most underwent both. Findings and limits, study-wide: Whatever changes occurred in top peripheral T cell clonotypes seemed unrelated to pseudoprogression.

Clones were read by immunoSEQ multiplex PCR, and TCRdb kept only the in-frame ones, dropping some. There are about 66,000 clones in the sample; 65% to 90% occur only once, and 2.9% lies in the top ten. The time point: baseline, week 1 (first vaccination visit). Treatment denoted: pre-vaccination baseline after standard-of-care therapy. Each astrocytoma in the donors was new, WHO grade 3 or 4, IDH1-mutant and ATRX-lost. The CDR3 covers 15 residues. The germline gives CDR1 MDHEN, CDR2 SYDVKM. Trimming cost V 3 bases and J 1 base; bases outside gene matches: 4. The count of this clone is one. Its matching antigen is unknown.

This specimen was PBMCs, taken from a glioma patient treated with radiotherapy, temozolomide or both. The sequence came from a man younger than 45 with glioma. The chain has TRBV28 and TRBJ2-5; TRBD1 matches 8 bases. The chain's CDR3 is CASSFGTGLQETQYF. DNA of the CDR3: TGTGCCAGCAGTTTCGGGACAGGTCTCCAAGAGACCCAGTACTTC. The whole variable domain, filled in from reference TRBV28 and TRBJ2-5, reads DVKVTQSSRYLVKRTGEKVFLECVQDMDHENMFWYRQDPGLGLRLIYFSYDVKMKEKGDIPEGYSVSREKKERFSLILESASTNQTSMYLCASSFGTGLQETQYFGPGTRLLVL.